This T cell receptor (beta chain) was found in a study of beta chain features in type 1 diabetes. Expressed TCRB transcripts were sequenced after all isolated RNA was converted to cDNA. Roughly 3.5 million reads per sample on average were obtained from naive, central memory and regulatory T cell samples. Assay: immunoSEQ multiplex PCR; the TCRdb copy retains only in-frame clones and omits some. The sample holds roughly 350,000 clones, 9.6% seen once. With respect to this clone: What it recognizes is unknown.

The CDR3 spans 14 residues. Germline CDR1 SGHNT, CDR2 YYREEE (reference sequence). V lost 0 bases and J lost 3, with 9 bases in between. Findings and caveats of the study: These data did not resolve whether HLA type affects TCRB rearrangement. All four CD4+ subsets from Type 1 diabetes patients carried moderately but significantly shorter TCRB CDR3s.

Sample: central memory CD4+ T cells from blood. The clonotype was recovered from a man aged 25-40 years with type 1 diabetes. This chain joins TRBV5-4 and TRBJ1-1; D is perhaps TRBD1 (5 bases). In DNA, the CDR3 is TGTGCCAGCAGCTTGGGGGGGGATGACACTGAAGCTTTCTTT. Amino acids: CASSLGGDDTEAFF.